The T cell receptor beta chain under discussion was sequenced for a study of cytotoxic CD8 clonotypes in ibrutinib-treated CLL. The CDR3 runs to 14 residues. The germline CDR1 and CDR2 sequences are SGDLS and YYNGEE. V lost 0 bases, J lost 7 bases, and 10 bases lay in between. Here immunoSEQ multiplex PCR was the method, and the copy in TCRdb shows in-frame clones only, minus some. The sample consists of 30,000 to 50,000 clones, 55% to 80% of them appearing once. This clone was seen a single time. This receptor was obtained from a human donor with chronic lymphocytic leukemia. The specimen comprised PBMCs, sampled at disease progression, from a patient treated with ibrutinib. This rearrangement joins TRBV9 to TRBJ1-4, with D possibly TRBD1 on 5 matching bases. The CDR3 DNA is TGTGCCAGCAGCGTAGGGCAGGGACCTGAAAAACTGTTTTTT. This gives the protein CASSVGQGPEKLFF.